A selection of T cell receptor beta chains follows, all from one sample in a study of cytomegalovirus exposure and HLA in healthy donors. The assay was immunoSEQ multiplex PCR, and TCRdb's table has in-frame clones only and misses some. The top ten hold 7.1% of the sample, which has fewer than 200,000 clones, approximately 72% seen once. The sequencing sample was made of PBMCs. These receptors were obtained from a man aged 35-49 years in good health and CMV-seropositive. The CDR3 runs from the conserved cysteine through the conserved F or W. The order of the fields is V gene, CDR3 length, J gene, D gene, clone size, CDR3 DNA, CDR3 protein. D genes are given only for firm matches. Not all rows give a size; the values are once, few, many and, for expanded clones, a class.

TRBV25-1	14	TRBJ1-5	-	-	TGTGCCAGCAGTGAGGGGAGATTCTTTCAGCCCCAGCATTTT	CASSEGRFFQPQHF
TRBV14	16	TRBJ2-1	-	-	TGTGCCAGCAGCCAAGACCCTACTCTTACTCTCAATGAGCAGTTCTTC	CASSQDPTLTLNEQFF
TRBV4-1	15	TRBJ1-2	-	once	TGCGCCAGCAGCCAAACCCAGGCCATTAACTATGGCTACACCTTC	CASSQTQAINYGYTF
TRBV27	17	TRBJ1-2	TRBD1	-	TGTGCCAGCAGTTTATCGCCTGACCGTGCGGGACAGGAAAGCTACACCTTC	CASSLSPDRAGQESYTF
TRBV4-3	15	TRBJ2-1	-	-	TGCGCCAGCAGCCAAGAGGGGCTTTCCTACAATGAGCAGTTCTTC	CASSQEGLSYNEQFF
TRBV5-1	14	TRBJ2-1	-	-	TGCGCCAGCAGCTTGAGGCAGGTCCGGAATGAGCAGTTCTTC	CASSLRQVRNEQFF
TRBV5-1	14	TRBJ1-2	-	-	TGCGCCAGCAGCTTGGTCGATTCACAGGATGGCTACACCTTC	CASSLVDSQDGYTF
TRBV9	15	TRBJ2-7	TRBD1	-	TGTGCCAGCAGCGAGAGGGGGCAGGGGGTGTACGAGCAGTACTTC	CASSERGQGVYEQYF
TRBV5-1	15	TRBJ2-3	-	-	TGCGCCAGCAGCTTGACAGGGACACACACAGATACGCAGTATTTT	CASSLTGTHTDTQYF
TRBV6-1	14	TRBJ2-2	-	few	TGTGCCAGCAGTGAATCAGGGGTAACCGGGGAGCTGTTTTTT	CASSESGVTGELFF
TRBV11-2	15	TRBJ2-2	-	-	TGTGCCAGCAGCTTAGTCCCATCCGGGGTCGGGGAGCTGTTTTTT	CASSLVPSGVGELFF
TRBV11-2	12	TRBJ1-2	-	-	TGTGCCAGCAGCTTAAAAGAGTCTGGCTACACCTTC	CASSLKESGYTF
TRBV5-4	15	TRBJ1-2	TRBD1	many	TGTGCCAGCAGCTTGAGTGGGCTGACAGGGAGCGGCTACACCTTC	CASSLSGLTGSGYTF
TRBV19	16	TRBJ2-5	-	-	TGTGCCAGTAGTACCCGGGGTACCCCCGGCGGGGAGACCCAGTACTTC	CASSTRGTPGGETQYF
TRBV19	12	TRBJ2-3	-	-	TGTGCCAGCCGCCAAGGGGATGGTACGCAGTATTTT	CASRQGDGTQYF
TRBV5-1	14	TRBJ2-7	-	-	TGCGCCAGCCGTCCCCTGGGCCAGGCCGCCGAGCAGTACTTC	CASRPLGQAAEQYF
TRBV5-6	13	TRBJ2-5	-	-	TGTGCCAGCAGCCCCGCAGGGGACGGGGAGCAGTACTTC	CASSPAGDGEQYF
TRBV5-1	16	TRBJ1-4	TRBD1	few	TGCGCCAGCAGCGTATACGGGACAGTGTCTAATGAAAAACTGTTTTTT	CASSVYGTVSNEKLFF
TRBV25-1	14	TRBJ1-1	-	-	TGTGCCAGCAGTAGGGCAGCGGGGAACACTGAAGCTTTCTTT	CASSRAAGNTEAFF
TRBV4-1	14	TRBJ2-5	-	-	TGCGCCAGCAGCCAGGGGACTTTACAAGAGACCCAGTACTTC	CASSQGTLQETQYF
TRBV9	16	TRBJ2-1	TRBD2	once	TGTGCCAGCAGCTCATGGACTAGCGGGGGGGCCGATGAGCAGTTCTTC	CASSSWTSGGADEQFF
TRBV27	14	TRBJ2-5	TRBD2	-	TGTGCCAGCAGTCCGGCCACCGGGGGGGAGACCCAGTACTTC	CASSPATGGETQYF
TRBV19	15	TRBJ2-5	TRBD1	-	TGTGCCAGTAGTACAACCGGGACAGGGGGACAGACCCAGTACTTC	CASSTTGTGGQTQYF